This T cell receptor beta chain is from a study of cytomegalovirus exposure and HLA in healthy donors. Findings and caveats of the study: TCR beta V- and J-gene trimming, according to a later analysis, was linked to a missense DCLRE1C variant. Per a prior analysis, the majority of TCR beta V segments were productive roughly 90% or roughly 30% of the time. It was reported that the classifier diagnosed cytomegalovirus status with high specificity and sensitivity in both the original and validation cohorts.

Donors likely had unrecorded immune exposures despite being nominally healthy when sampled. For this clone: The antigen is not known.

The CDR3 loop spans 14 amino acids. In germline, CDR1 is SEHNR, CDR2 FQNEAQ (reference sequence). V shed 4 bases and J 4 bases; nucleotides not matched to a gene: 3. The primer mix had 60 Vbeta and 13 Jbeta primers. Libraries were prepared by immunoSEQ multiplex PCR; TCRdb keeps only in-frame clonotypes and omits some of them. The sample shows some 160,000 clones, 75% to 85% of them seen only once. Sequencing was done on a sample of PBMCs. The V gene is TRBV7-9, the J gene TRBJ1-3; 8 bases align to TRBD1. This clonotype originated in a man over 45 in good health and CMV-seropositive. The CDR3 spells CASSSGDRGNTIYF. In DNA, the CDR3 is TGTGCCAGCAGCTCGGGGGACAGGGGAAACACCATATATTTT.